The sequence of this TCR beta chain was determined in a study of memory CD4+ T cells and cytomegalovirus serostatus. About the research overall: Of the healthy Belgian adults, 9 were CMV seropositive and about two dozen seronegative.

The sort gate was single viable CD3+CD4+CD8-CD45RO+ cells for memory CD4+ T cells. Study findings and constraints: CD4+ memory repertoires contained about 40% of the roughly 150 reported CMV TCRbeta sequences.

This clone was counted once. The antigen remains unidentified. This CDR3 comprises 15 residues. Germline CDR1 reads SGHTA; CDR2 reads FQGNSA. V shed 5 bases and J shed 0 bases, with 14 bases lying between them. Clones were sequenced by immunoSEQ multiplex PCR, and TCRdb holds only the in-frame ones, with some missing. The sample lists some 26,000 clones, approximately 80% seen once, with approximately 0.97% in the top ten. The chain uses TRBV7-2 and TRBJ2-7, with D possibly matching TRBD2 (7 bases). Sequenced sample: memory CD4+ T cells from blood. The sequence derives from an adult in good health and CMV-seronegative. As DNA, the CDR3 is TGTGCCAGCAGCCCAAGGGGGGGGTCCTCCTACGAGCAGTACTTC. It specifies CASSPRGGSSYEQYF.